This entry lists 7 T cell receptor beta chains sequenced from one sample in a study of early T cells in non-severe SARS-CoV-2 infection. MiXCR, run by TCRdb on the 5' RACE reads, gives a single entry per CDR3 protein. Here the sample spans some 39,000 distinct CDR3 sequences, roughly 7% being singletons. Sequenced sample: whole blood. All receptors derive from an adult who was a healthcare worker with PCR-confirmed SARS-CoV-2 infection or an uninfected control (not recorded which).

This clonotype was observed many times. This sequence joins TRBV23-1 and TRBJ2-7, with D tentatively TRBD2 (5 bases). TRBV23-1 is recorded as an ORF, its role being uncertain. The CDR3 loop spans 11 amino acids. The V gene lost 6 bases and the J gene lost 7 bases, with 10 bases spanning the gap. The CDR3 sequence: CASSHGEEQYF. The CDR3 DNA is TGCGCCAGCAGCCATGGGGAGGAGCAGTACTTC.

This clonotype was seen ten or more times. The V and J genes are TRBV7-9 and TRBJ2-7; a weak D match, TRBD1 (5 bases). Germline CDR1 SEHNR, CDR2 FQNEAQ (reference sequence). Trimming removed 5 bases at V and 4 bases at J, with 15 bases between. This CDR3 region has 14 residues. CDR3 DNA sequence: TGTGCCAGCAGCGAAAAAGGGGCAGTTTACGAGCAGTACTTC. Translating gives CASSEKGAVYEQYF.

This clonotype was recorded many times. The genes are TRBV7-3 and TRBJ1-3, with a possible D match to TRBD1 (6 bases). V shed 5 bases and J shed 2 bases, with 13 bases lying between them. The V gene's germline CDR1 is SGHTA and CDR2 FQGTGA. The CDR3 runs 15 residues. The DNA for the CDR3 is TGTGCCAGCAGCGAACAGGGAGGACCTGGAAACACCATATATTTT. Residues: CASSEQGGPGNTIYF.

The table lists this clonotype with a few counts. The genes are TRBV7-9 and TRBJ2-3, with 11 nucleotides matching TRBD2. The germline V gene has CDR1 SEHNR and CDR2 FQNEAQ (reference sequence). This CDR3 has 17 residues. Germline trimming cut 0 bases from V and 6 bases from J; bases unmatched to any gene: 8. CDR3 sequence: CASSLAKGLAVLDTQYF. Written as DNA, the CDR3 is TGTGCCAGCAGCTTAGCCAAGGGACTAGCGGTCCTCGATACGCAGTATTTT.

The sample holds a few counts of this clonotype. This chain joins TRBV12-3 or TRBV12-4 and TRBJ2-3, with D possibly matching TRBD2 (7 bases). V lost 8 bases and J lost 0, with 12 bases in between. The CDR3 consists of 14 residues. The CDR3 bases are TGTGCCAGCGGGGGGGCCTACAGCACAGATACGCAGTATTTT. Its protein product is CASGGAYSTDTQYF.

This clonotype has a handful of counts. This chain links TRBV27 with TRBJ2-7, with 7 positions matching TRBD1. Germline-derived CDR1 and CDR2 are MNHEY and SMNVEV (reference sequence). The CDR3 totals 14 residues. After removal of 6 bases from V and 4 bases from J, the junction contained 9 bases not matched to a gene. DNA for the CDR3: TGTGCCAGCAGCTTCCGGGACAGCGATTACGAGCAGTACTTC. As protein: CASSFRDSDYEQYF.

The chain couples TRBV18 to TRBJ1-2; TRBD1 agrees at 7 bases. The junction had 4 bases not matched to a gene; V was cut back by 0 bases and J by 3 bases. Germline CDR1 reads KGHSH; CDR2 reads LQKENI. This CDR3 spans 15 amino acids. The CDR3 coding sequence is TGTGCCAGCTCACCACCGAAGGGGGCGGACTATGGCTACACCTTC. Residues: CASSPPKGADYGYTF. Full variable domain (missing parts from reference TRBV18 and TRBJ1-2): NAGVMQNPRHLVRRRGQEARLRCSPMKGHSHVYWYRQLPEEGLKFMVYLQKENIIDESGMPKERFSAEFPKEGPSILRIQQVVRGDSAAYFCASSPPKGADYGYTFGSGTRLTVV.